This entry lists 24 T cell receptor beta chains sequenced from one sample in a study of blood T cell repertoires in COVID-19. Only in-frame clones appear in the TCRdb table, and some are missing; sequencing was by immunoSEQ multiplex PCR. The table has hundreds of thousands of clones, around 85% seen once; the top ten hold 5.1%. Source material: peripheral blood. The source of these receptors is a man aged 45-65 years with active or convalescent COVID-19.

V is TRBV9 and J is TRBJ2-1; 9 positions agree with TRBD1. The CDR3 spans 15 residues. With 4 bases clipped from V and 9 bases from J, the junction kept 11 bases outside the gene matches. From germline, CDR1 is SGDLS and CDR2 YYNGEE. The CDR3 DNA follows: TGTGCCAGCAGCATCGGGACAGGGTCTATGAGTGAGCAGTTCTTC. Its protein product is CASSIGTGSMSEQFF. Looking up the rest from reference TRBV9 and TRBJ2-1 gives the full variable domain: DSGVTQTPKHLITATGQRVTLRCSPRSGDLSVYWYQQSLDQGLQFLIQYYNGEERAKGNILERFSAQQFPDLHSELNLSSLELGDSALYFCASSIGTGSMSEQFFGPGTRLTVL.

The chain couples TRBV5-6 to TRBJ1-1; D is ambiguous. Trimming took off 4 bases at V and 0 bases at J, with 16 bases between the two ends. This CDR3 has 16 residues. The V gene's germline CDR1 is SGHDT and CDR2 YYEEEE. CDR3 bases: TGTGCCAGCAGCCGACTCCAAATAATTATGAACACTGAAGCTTTCTTT. It is translated as CASSRLQIIMNTEAFF.

J is TRBJ1-3 and V is TRBV19, with a tentative D call TRBD1 (6 bases). Germline V gene sequence: CDR1 LNHDA, CDR2 SQIVND (reference sequence). Trimming left V 5 bases short and J 4 bases short, with 18 bases between. This CDR3 is 16 amino acids long. DNA of the CDR3: TGTGCCAGTAGTCGCTGGAGCTCAGGGGCAGGAAACACCATATATTTT. Its protein product is CASSRWSSGAGNTIYF.

This sequence joins TRBV6-2 or TRBV6-3 and TRBJ2-1, with D maybe TRBD2 (6 bases). Looked up from germline, CDR1 is MNHEY and CDR2 is SVGEGT. Trimming took off 6 bases at V and 4 bases at J, with 10 bases between the two ends. CDR3 length equals 13 residues. The CDR3 nucleotides are TGTGCCAGCAGCCCTGGACTATACAATGAGCAGTTCTTC. Its protein is CASSPGLYNEQFF.

This chain uses TRBV2 with TRBJ1-5, with D unresolved. With 4 bases removed from V and 9 bases from J, the gap between germline ends came to 16 bases. This CDR3 contains 14 residues. Germline V gene sequence: CDR1 SNHLY, CDR2 FYNNEI. The CDR3 loop reads CASSGPGEGMPQHF. The CDR3 region has the DNA TGTGCCAGCAGTGGCCCCGGGGAGGGAATGCCCCAGCATTTT.

The V call is TRBV28, the J call TRBJ1-5; 9 bases agree with TRBD1. This CDR3 region has 17 residues. The germline gives CDR1 MDHEN, CDR2 SYDVKM. V shed 1 base, J shed 6 bases, and the junction held 10 bases outside the gene matches. In DNA, the CDR3 is TGTGCCAGCAGTTTATATTCCGGGACAGGGAGGAGTCAGCCCCAGCATTTT. Translated, it gives CASSLYSGTGRSQPQHF.

V and J are TRBV19 and TRBJ2-5; 9 bases align to TRBD2. Per the germline V gene, CDR1 is LNHDA and CDR2 is SQIVND (reference sequence). CDR3 length: 14 residues. Germline trimming cut 2 bases from V and 5 bases from J; bases unmatched to any gene: 3. In DNA form, the CDR3 reads TGTGCCAGTAGTATATCCGCGGGGGGGGAGACCCAGTACTTC. Protein: CASSISAGGETQYF.

Turning to this clone: Additional DNA sequences in this sample encode the identical CDR3. This rearrangement joins TRBV3-1 (or the pseudogene TRBV3-2) to TRBJ2-7; D gene uncertain. The CDR3 covers 12 residues. V lost 1 base and J lost 5, with 6 bases in between. Germline V gene sequence: CDR1 LGHDT, CDR2 YNNKEL (reference sequence). The CDR3 nucleotides read TGTGCCAGCAGCCAAGTCCGCGACGAGCAGTACTTC. Translating gives CASSQVRDEQYF.

The chain uses TRBV7-3 and TRBJ1-2, with D possibly TRBD1 on 5 matching bases. Trimming left V 2 bases short and J 5 bases short, with 9 bases between. Germline V gene sequence: CDR1 SGHTA, CDR2 FQGTGA. The CDR3 covers 13 residues. The CDR3 region has the DNA TGTGCCAGCAGCTTATTGGGGGGTTATGGCTACACCTTC. This gives the protein CASSLLGGYGYTF.

V gene TRBV5-1 combines with J gene TRBJ2-1, with D maybe TRBD2 (6 bases). Trimming took off 2 bases at V and 0 bases at J, with 12 bases between the two ends. The germline CDR1 and CDR2 sequences are SGHRS and YFSETQ. The CDR3 has 16 amino acids. The CDR3 sequence: CASSLRSGGSYNEQFF. CDR3 bases: TGCGCCAGCAGCTTACGTTCCGGGGGCTCCTACAATGAGCAGTTCTTC.

The genes are TRBV5-1 and TRBJ1-1; 8 positions agree with TRBD1. This CDR3 comprises 15 residues. With 2 bases clipped from V and 5 bases from J, the junction kept 8 bases outside the gene matches. Looked up from germline, CDR1 is SGHRS and CDR2 is YFSETQ. CDR3 region: CASSLSRGRGTEAFF. The CDR3 region has the DNA TGCGCCAGCAGCTTAAGCAGGGGGCGAGGTACTGAAGCTTTCTTT.

This chain links TRBV18 with TRBJ2-3; 10 bases fit TRBD2. Germline V gene data show CDR1 as KGHSH and CDR2 as LQKENI. After removal of 0 bases from V and 3 bases from J, the junction contained 3 bases not matched to a gene. This CDR3 has 16 amino acids. The CDR3 reads CASSPPASGRTDTQYF. The DNA of the CDR3 is TGTGCCAGCTCACCACCAGCTAGCGGGAGAACAGATACGCAGTATTTT.

This CDR3 reads CASSQPGTGFYEQYF. CDR3 nucleotides: TGTGCCAGCAGCCAACCCGGGACAGGGTTCTACGAGCAGTACTTC. This chain joins TRBV27 and TRBJ2-7; 9 positions agree with TRBD1. The CDR3 contains 15 residues. J lost 3 bases, V lost 6 bases, and 9 bases had no gene match. Germline V gives CDR1 MNHEY, CDR2 SMNVEV (reference sequence).

The CDR3 reads CASSKPTGATYEQYF. The CDR3 bases are TGTGCCAGCAGTAAACCGACAGGAGCCACCTACGAGCAGTACTTC. The chain combines TRBV6-5 with TRBJ2-7; perhaps TRBD1 as D (6 bases). The CDR3 is 15 residues long. Germline V lookup: CDR1 MNHEY, CDR2 SVGAGI. V was shortened by 5 bases and J by 2 bases, with 16 bases between the two germline ends.

The V call is TRBV29-1, the J call TRBJ2-7, with a tentative D call TRBD1 (5 bases). The V end was cut by 1 base, the J end by 0 bases, with 13 bases between. Germline CDR1 is SQVTM and CDR2 is ANQGSEA. The CDR3 sequence is 15 residues long. CDR3 coding DNA: TGCAGCGTTGAAGGGTGGGGCCAGAGCTCCTACGAGCAGTACTTC. The encoded protein is CSVEGWGQSSYEQYF.

The chain couples TRBV13 to TRBJ2-2; no firm D call. Germline V CDR1 and CDR2: PRHDT, FYEKMQ (reference sequence). V dropped 3 bases and J dropped 4 bases, with 6 bases sitting between them. CDR3 length: 13 residues. In nucleotides, the CDR3 is TGTGCCAGCAGCTTCACTTCCACCGGGGAGCTGTTTTTT. Residues: CASSFTSTGELFF.

The sample holds a few counts of this clone. The chain links TRBV9 to TRBJ2-2, with TRBD1 as a possible D gene (6 bases). CDR1 and CDR2 from the germline V gene are SGDLS and YYNGEE. CDR3 length equals 15 residues. Trimming removed 4 bases from V and 13 bases from J, with 23 bases in between. CDR3 region: CASSPRAGDMDWLFF. The CDR3 region has the DNA TGTGCCAGCAGCCCCCGGGCAGGGGACATGGATTGGCTGTTTTTT.

The chain joins TRBV6-5 to TRBJ1-6, with D hard to call. The CDR3 runs 13 residues. CDR1 and CDR2 (germline): MNHEY, SVGAGI. V lost 4 bases to trimming and J lost 14 bases, with 15 bases between them. The CDR3 loop reads CASSSMPPRSLHF. The CDR3 DNA is TGTGCCAGCAGTTCTATGCCCCCTAGGTCCCTCCACTTT.

This chain connects TRBV9 to TRBJ2-3; TRBD2 is a possible D gene (5 bases). Germline CDR1 and CDR2: SGDLS and YYNGEE. V dropped 2 bases and J dropped 1 base, with 11 bases sitting between them. The CDR3 consists of 15 residues. As DNA, the CDR3 is TGTGCCAGCAGCGTGGCTAGCCACGGCACAGATACGCAGTATTTT. Translated, it gives CASSVASHGTDTQYF.

The rearrangement links TRBV5-1 to TRBJ2-1; 14 bases match TRBD2. The CDR3 runs to 15 residues. CDR1 SGHRS and CDR2 YFSETQ come from the germline V gene. Germline trimming cut 2 bases from V and 6 bases from J; bases unmatched to any gene: 1. The CDR3 here is CASSFGLAGGNEQFF. Written as DNA, the CDR3 is TGCGCCAGCAGCTTCGGACTAGCGGGAGGCAATGAGCAGTTCTTC.

The rearrangement joins TRBV5-1 to TRBJ2-2, with TRBD2 as a possible D gene (6 bases). This CDR3 spans 15 amino acids. The V gene lost 2 bases and the J gene lost 3 bases, with 11 bases spanning the gap. Germline V CDR1 and CDR2: SGHRS, YFSETQ. CDR3 amino acids: CASSFQGGDTGELFF. CDR3 DNA sequence: TGCGCCAGCAGCTTCCAGGGAGGTGACACCGGGGAGCTGTTTTTT. Looking up the rest from reference TRBV5-1 and TRBJ2-2 gives the full variable domain: KAGVTQTPRYLIKTRGQQVTLSCSPISGHRSVSWYQQTPGQGLQFLFEYFSETQRNKGNFPGRFSGRQFSNSRSEMNVSTLELGDSALYLCASSFQGGDTGELFFGEGSRLTVL.

This sequence joins TRBV7-2 and TRBJ1-6, with a weak D call TRBD1 (6 bases). The CDR3 covers 15 residues. V shed 3 bases and J shed 6 bases, with 12 bases lying between them. Germline-derived CDR1 and CDR2 are SGHTA and FQGNSA. CDR3 in DNA: TGTGCCAGCAGCTTGGTGGTGGGGGCTAATTCACCCCTCCACTTT. Translation gives CASSLVVGANSPLHF.

This chain uses TRBV5-1 with TRBJ2-7; D uncertain. From germline, CDR1 is SGHRS and CDR2 YFSETQ. This CDR3 spans 15 amino acids. Trimming took off 4 bases at V and 5 bases at J, with 19 bases between the two ends. The DNA for the CDR3 is TGCGCCAGCAGCACAAACTACCTCCCGTTACACGAGCAGTACTTC. Protein product: CASSTNYLPLHEQYF.

This chain uses TRBV12-3 or TRBV12-4 with TRBJ1-2; D is unclear. Trimming shortened V by 2 bases and J by 5 bases, and 9 bases separated the two germline ends. The CDR3 is 13 residues long. CDR3 protein: CASSLSDGYGYTF. The CDR3 nucleotides read TGTGCCAGCAGTTTATCAGACGGGTATGGCTACACCTTC.